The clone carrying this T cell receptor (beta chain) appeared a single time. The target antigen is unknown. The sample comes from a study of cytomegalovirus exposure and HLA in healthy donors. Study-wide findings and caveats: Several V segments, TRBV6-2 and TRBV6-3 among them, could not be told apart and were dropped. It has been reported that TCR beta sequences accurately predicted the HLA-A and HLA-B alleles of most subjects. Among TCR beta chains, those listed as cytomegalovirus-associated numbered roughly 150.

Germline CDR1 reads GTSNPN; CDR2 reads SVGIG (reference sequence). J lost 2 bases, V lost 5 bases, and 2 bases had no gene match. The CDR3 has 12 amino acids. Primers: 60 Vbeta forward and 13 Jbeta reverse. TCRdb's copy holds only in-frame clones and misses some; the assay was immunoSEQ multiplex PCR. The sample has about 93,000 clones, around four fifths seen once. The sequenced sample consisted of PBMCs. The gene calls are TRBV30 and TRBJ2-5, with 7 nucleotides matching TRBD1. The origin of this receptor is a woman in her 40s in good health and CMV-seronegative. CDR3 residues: CAWGDRQETQYF. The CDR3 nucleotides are TGTGCCTGGGGGGACAGACAAGAGACCCAGTACTTC.